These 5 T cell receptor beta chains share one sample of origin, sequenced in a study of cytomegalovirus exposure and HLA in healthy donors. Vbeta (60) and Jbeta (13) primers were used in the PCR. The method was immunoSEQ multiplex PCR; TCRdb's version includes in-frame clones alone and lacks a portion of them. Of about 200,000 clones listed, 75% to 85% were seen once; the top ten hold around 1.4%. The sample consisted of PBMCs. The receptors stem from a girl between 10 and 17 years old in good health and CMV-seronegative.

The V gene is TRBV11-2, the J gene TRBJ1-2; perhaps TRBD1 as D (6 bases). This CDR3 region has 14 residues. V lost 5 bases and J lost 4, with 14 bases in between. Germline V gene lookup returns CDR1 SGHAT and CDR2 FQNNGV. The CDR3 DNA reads TGTGCCAGCAGCCCCTTGGGGGCCGGCTATGGCTACACCTTC. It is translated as CASSPLGAGYGYTF. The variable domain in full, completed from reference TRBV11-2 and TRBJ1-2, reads EAGVAQSPRYKIIEKRQSVAFWCNPISGHATLYWYQQILGQGPKLLIQFQNNGVVDDSQLPKDRFSAERLKGVDSTLKIQPAKLEDSAVYLCASSPLGAGYGYTFGSGTRLTVV.

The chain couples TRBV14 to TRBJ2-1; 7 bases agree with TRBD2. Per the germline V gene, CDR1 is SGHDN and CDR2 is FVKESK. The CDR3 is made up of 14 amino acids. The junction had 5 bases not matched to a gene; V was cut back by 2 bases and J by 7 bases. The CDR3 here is CASSQYVGGNEQFF. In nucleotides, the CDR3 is TGTGCCAGCAGCCAATACGTGGGGGGGAATGAGCAGTTCTTC.

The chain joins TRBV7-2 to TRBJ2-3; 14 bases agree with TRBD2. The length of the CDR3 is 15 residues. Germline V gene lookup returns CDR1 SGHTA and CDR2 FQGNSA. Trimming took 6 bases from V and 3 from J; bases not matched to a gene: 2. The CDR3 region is CASRRLAGGTDTQYF. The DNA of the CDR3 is TGTGCCAGCAGGCGACTAGCGGGGGGGACAGATACGCAGTATTTT.

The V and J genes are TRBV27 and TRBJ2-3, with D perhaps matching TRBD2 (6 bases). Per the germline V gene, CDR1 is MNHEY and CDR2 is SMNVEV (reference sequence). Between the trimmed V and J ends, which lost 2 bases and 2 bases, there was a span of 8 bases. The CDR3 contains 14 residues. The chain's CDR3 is CASSLAGSTDTQYF. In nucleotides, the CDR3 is TGTGCCAGCAGTTTAGCGGGATCCACAGATACGCAGTATTTT.

The DNA for the CDR3 is TGTGCCTGGTATACAGGTCTTCCTGGGGCCAACGTCCTGACTTTC. It translates to CAWYTGLPGANVLTF. This chain links TRBV30 with TRBJ2-6; TRBD1 is a possible D gene (5 bases). CDR3 length: 15 residues. CDR1 GTSNPN and CDR2 SVGIG come from the germline V gene (reference sequence). V gave up 5 bases and J gave up 2 bases, with 13 bases separating them.